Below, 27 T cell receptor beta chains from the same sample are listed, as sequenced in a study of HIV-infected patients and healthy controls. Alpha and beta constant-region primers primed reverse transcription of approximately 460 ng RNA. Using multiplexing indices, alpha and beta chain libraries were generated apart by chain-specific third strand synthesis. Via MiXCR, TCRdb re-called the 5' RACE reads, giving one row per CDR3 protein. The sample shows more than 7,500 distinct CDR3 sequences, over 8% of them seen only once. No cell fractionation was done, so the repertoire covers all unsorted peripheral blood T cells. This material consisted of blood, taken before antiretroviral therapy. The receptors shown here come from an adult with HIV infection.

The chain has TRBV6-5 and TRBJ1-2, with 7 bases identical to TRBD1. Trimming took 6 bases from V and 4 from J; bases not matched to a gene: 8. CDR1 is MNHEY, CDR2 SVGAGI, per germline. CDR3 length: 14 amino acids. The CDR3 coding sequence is TGTGCCAGCAGACCGGGACAGCCGACCTATGGCTACACCTTC. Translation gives CASRPGQPTYGYTF.

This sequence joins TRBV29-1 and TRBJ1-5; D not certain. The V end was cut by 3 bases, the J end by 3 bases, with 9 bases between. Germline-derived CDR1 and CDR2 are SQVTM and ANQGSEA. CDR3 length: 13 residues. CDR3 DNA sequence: TGCAGCGTTGAGAGGTGTGACAATCAGCCCCAGCATTTT. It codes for CSVERCDNQPQHF.

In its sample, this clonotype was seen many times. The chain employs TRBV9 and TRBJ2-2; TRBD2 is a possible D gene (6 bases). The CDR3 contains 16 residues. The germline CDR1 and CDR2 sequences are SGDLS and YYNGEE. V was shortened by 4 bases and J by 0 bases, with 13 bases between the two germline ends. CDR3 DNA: TGTGCCAGCAGCCCTGCGGGGCGTCCGAACACCGGGGAGCTGTTTTTT. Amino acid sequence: CASSPAGRPNTGELFF.

The CDR3 spells CATTLGGGEQFF. The CDR3 nucleotides are TGTGCCACCACCCTGGGGGGAGGTGAGCAGTTCTTC. This chain links TRBV6-2 or TRBV6-3 with TRBJ2-1; weak D call: TRBD2 (6 bases). V was shortened by 10 bases and J by 9 bases, with 16 bases between the two germline ends. The CDR3 has 12 amino acids. Germline V CDR1 and CDR2: MNHEY, SVGEGT.

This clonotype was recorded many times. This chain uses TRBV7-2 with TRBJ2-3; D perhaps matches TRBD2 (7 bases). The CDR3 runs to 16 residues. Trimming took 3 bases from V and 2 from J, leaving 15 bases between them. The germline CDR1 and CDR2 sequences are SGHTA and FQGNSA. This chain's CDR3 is CASSFLGGGLTDTQYF. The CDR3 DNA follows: TGTGCCAGCAGCTTTCTTGGGGGGGGGCTCACAGATACGCAGTATTTT.

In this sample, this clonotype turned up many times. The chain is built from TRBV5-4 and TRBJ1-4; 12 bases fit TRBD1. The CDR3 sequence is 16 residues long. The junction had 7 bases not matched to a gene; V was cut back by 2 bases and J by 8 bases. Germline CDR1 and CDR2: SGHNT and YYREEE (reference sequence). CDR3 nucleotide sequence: TGTGCCAGCAGCTTACTGGGACAGGGGGCAGGAGAAAAACTGTTTTTT. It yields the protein CASSLLGQGAGEKLFF.

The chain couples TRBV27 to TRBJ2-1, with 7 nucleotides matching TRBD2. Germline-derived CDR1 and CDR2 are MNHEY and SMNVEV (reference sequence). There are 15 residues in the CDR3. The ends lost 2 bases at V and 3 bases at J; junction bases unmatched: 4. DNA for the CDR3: TGTGCCAGCAGTTTAGGGGGGGTATTCTACAATGAGCAGTTCTTC. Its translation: CASSLGGVFYNEQFF.

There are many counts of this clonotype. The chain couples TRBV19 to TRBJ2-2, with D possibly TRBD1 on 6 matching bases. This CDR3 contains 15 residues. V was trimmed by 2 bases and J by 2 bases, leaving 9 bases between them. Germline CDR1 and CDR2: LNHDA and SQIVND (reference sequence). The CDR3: CASSINRANTGELFF. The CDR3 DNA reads TGTGCCAGTAGTATAAACAGGGCAAACACCGGGGAGCTGTTTTTT.

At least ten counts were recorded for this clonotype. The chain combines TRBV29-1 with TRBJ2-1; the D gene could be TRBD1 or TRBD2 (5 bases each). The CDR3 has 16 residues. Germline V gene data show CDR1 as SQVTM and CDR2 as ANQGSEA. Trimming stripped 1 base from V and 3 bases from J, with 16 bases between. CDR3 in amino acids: CSVEVVGDHLYNEQFF. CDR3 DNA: TGCAGCGTTGAAGTTGTTGGGGACCACCTCTACAATGAGCAGTTCTTC.

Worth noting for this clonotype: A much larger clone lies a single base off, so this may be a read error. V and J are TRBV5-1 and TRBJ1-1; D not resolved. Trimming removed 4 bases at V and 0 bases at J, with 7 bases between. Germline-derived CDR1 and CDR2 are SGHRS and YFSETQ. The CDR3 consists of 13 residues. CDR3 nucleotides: TGCGCCAGCAGCCCGGCCTTGAACACTGAAGCTTTCTTT. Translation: CASSPALNTEAFF.

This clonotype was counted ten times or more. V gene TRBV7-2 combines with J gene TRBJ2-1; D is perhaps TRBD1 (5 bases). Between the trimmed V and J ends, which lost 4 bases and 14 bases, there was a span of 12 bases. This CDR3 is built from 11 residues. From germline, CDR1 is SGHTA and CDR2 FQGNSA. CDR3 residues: CASSSDMVKFF. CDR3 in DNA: TGTGCCAGCAGCTCGGACATGGTCAAGTTCTTC.

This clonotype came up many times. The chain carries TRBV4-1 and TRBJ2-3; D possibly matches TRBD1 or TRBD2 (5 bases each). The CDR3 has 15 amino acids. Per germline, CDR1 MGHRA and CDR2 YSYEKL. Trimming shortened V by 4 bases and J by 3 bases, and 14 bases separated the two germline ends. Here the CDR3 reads CASSRIVGPTDTQYF. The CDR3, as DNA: TGCGCCAGCAGCCGGATAGTGGGACCAACAGATACGCAGTATTTT.

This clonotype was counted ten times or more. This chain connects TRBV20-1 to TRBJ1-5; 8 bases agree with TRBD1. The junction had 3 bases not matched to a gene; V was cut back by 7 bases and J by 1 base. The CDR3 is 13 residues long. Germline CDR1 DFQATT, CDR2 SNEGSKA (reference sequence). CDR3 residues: CSVRQGSNQPQHF. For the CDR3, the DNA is TGCAGTGTTCGACAGGGGAGCAATCAGCCCCAGCATTTT.

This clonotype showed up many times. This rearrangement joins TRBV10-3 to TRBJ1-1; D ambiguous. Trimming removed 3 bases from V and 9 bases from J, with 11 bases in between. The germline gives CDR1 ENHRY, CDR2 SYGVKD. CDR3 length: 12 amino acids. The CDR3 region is CAISDLTTKAFF. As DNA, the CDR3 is TGTGCCATCAGTGATCTCACCACGAAAGCTTTCTTT.

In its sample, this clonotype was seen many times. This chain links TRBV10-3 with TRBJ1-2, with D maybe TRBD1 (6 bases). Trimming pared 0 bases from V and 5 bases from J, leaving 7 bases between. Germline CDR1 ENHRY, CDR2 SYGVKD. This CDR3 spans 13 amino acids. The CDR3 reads CAISESTGYGYTF. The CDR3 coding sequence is TGTGCCATCAGTGAGTCGACAGGTTATGGCTACACCTTC.

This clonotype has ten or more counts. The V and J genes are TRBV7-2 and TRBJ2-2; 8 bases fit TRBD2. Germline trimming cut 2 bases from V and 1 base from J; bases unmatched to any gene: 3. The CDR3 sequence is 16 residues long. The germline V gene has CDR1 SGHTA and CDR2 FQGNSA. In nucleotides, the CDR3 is TGTGCCAGCAGCTTAATGGCGGGGGGGAACACCGGGGAGCTGTTTTTT. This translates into CASSLMAGGNTGELFF.

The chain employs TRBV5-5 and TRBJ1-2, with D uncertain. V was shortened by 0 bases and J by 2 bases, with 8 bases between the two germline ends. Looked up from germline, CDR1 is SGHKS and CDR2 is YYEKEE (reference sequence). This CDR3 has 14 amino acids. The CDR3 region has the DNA TGTGCCAGCAGCTTGGATTTTGGGAACTATGGCTACACCTTC. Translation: CASSLDFGNYGYTF.

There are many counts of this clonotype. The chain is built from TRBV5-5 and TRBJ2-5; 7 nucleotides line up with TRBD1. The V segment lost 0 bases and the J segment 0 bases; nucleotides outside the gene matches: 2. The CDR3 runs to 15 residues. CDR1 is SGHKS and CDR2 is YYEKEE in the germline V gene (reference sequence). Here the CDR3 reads CASSLATGNQETQYF. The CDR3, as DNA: TGTGCCAGCAGCTTGGCGACAGGGAACCAAGAGACCCAGTACTTC.

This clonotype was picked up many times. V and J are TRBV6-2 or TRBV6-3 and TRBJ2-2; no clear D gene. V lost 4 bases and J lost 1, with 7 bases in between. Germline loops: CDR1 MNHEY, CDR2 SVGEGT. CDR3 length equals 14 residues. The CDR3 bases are TGTGCCAGCAGTTTCTTCGGGAACACCGGGGAGCTGTTTTTT. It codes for CASSFFGNTGELFF.

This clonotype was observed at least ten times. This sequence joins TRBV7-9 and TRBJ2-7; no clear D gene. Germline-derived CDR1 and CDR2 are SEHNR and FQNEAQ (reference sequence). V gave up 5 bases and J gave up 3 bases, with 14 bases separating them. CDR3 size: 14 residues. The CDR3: CASSRIGSSYEQYF. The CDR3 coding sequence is TGTGCCAGCAGCCGGATCGGTAGCAGCTACGAGCAGTACTTC.

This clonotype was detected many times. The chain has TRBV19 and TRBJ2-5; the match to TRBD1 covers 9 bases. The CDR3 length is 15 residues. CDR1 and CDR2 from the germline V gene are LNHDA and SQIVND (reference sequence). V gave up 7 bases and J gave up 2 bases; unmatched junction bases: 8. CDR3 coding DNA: TGTGCCAGTACCTCACAGGGGGCCGGTCAAGAGACCCAGTACTTC. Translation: CASTSQGAGQETQYF.

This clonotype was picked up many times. CDR3 DNA: TGTGCCAGCAGTCGTCCTAGCGGGAGAGGGGGAGAGACCCAGTACTTC. This encodes CASSRPSGRGGETQYF. The chain links TRBV11-2 to TRBJ2-5; 10 nucleotides line up with TRBD2. V lost 6 bases and J lost 4; bases outside the gene matches: 11. The CDR3 loop spans 16 amino acids. Germline CDR1 is SGHAT and CDR2 is FQNNGV.

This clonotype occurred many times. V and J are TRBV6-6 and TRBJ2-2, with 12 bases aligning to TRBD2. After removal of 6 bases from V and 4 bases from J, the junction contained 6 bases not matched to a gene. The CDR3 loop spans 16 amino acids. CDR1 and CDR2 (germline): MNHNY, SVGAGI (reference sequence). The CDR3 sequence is CASSLLAGGPTGELFF. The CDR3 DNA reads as TGTGCCAGCAGCCTACTAGCGGGGGGCCCCACCGGGGAGCTGTTTTTT.

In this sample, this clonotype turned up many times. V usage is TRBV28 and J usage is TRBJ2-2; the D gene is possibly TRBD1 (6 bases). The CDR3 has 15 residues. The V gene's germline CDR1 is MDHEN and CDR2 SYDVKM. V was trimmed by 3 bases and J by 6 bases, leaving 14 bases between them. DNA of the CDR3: TGTGCCAGCAGTTTTAGGGGACACTTCCCCGGGGAGCTGTTTTTT. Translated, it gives CASSFRGHFPGELFF.

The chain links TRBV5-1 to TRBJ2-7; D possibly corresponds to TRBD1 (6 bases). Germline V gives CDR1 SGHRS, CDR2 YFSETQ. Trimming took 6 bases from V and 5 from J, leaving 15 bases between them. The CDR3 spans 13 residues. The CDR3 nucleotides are TGCGCCAGCAACCCGGACAGAGACCACGAGCAGTACTTC. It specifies CASNPDRDHEQYF.

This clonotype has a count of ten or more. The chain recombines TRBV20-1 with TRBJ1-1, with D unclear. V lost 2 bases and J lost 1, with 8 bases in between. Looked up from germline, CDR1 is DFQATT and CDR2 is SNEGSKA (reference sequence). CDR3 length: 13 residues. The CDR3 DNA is TGCAGTGCTAGACTGCCGGAGAACACTGAAGCTTTCTTT. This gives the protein CSARLPENTEAFF.

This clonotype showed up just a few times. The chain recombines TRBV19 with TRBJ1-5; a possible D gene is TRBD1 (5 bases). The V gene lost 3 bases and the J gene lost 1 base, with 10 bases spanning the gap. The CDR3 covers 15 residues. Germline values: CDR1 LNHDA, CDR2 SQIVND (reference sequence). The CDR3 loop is CASSIGGASNQPQHF. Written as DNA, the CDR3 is TGTGCCAGTAGTATTGGAGGGGCAAGCAATCAGCCCCAGCATTTT.